This T cell receptor (beta chain) came from a study of T-cell memory formation after mild COVID-19. About the research overall: The study found TCR clusters largely donor specific. General study results and limits: Pre-infection memory contained some responding clones, which suggested that cross-reactive memory had joined.

Constant-segment primers and 5'RACE yielded cDNA libraries for TCR alpha and TCR beta, each carrying sample barcodes and UMIs. TCRdb ran MiXCR on the 5' RACE reads and lists one entry per CDR3 protein. The sample holds about 190,000 distinct CDR3 sequences; around 17% are singletons and the top ten take 2% to 2.5%. In regard to this clonotype: The antigen is not known.

Trimming removed 4 bases at V and 2 bases at J, with 12 bases between. CDR3 length: 14 amino acids. This chain connects TRBV12-3 or TRBV12-4 to TRBJ2-7, with D tentatively TRBD2 (6 bases). The sequence was obtained from an adult woman who had mild COVID-19 (a few samples of this study predate the infection). Cell type and time point are not known. Sequencing input: PBMCs or a T cell subset sorted from them (not recorded which). CDR3 sequence reads: CASSYHGSTYEQYF. Here the CDR3 DNA reads TGTGCCAGCAGTTATCACGGGAGTACCTACGAGCAGTACTTC.